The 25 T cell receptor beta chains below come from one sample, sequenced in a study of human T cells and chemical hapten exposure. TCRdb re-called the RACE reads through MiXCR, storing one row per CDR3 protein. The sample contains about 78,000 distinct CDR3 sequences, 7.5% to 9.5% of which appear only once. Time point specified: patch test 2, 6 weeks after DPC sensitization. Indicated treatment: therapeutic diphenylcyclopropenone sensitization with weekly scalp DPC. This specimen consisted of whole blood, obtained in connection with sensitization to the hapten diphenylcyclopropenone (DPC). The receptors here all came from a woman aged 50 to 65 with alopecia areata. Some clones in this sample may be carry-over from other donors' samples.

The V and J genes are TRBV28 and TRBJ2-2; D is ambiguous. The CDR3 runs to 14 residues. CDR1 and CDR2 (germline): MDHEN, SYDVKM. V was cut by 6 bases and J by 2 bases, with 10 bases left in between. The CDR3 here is CASRNGRNTGELFF. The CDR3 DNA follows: TGTGCCAGCAGAAACGGACGTAACACCGGGGAGCTGTTTTTT.

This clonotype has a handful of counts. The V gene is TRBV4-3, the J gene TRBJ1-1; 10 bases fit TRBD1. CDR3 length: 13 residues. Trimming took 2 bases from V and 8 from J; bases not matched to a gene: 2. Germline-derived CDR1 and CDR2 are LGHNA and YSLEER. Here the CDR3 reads CASSQKTGGEAFF. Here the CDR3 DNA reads TGCGCCAGCAGCCAAAAGACAGGGGGCGAAGCTTTCTTT.

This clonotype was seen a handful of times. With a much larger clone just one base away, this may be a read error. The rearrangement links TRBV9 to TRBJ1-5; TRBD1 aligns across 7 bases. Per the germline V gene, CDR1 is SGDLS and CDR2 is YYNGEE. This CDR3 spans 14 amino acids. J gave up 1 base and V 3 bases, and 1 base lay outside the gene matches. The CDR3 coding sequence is TGTGCCAGCAGCGAGGGACAGAGCAATCAGCCCCAGCATTTT. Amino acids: CASSEGQSNQPQHF.

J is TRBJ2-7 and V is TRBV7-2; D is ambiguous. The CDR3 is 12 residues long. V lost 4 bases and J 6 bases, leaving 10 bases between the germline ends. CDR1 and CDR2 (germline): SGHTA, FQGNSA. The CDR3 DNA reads TGTGCCAGCAGCTACGACTGGACCGAGCAGTACTTC. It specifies CASSYDWTEQYF.

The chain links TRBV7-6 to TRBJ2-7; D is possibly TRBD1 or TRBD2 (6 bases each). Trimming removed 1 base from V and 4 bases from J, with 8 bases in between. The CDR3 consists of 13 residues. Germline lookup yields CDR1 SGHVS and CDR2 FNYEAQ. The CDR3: CASSLEGGYEQYF. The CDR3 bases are TGTGCCAGCAGCTTAGAAGGGGGGTACGAGCAGTACTTC.

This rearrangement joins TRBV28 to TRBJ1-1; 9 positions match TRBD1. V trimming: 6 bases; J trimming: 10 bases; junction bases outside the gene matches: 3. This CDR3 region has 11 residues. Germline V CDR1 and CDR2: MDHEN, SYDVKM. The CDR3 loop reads CASSSDRGAFF. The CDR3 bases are TGTGCCAGCAGCTCGGACAGGGGAGCTTTCTTT.

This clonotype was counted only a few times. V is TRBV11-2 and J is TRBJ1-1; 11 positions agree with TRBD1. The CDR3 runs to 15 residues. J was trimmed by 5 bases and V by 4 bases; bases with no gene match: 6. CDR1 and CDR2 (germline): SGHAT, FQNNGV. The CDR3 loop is CASSSTDRGLTEAFF. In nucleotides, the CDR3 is TGTGCCAGCAGCTCAACGGACAGGGGGCTAACTGAAGCTTTCTTT. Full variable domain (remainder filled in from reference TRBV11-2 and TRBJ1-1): EAGVAQSPRYKIIEKRQSVAFWCNPISGHATLYWYQQILGQGPKLLIQFQNNGVVDDSQLPKDRFSAERLKGVDSTLKIQPAKLEDSAVYLCASSSTDRGLTEAFFGQGTRLTVV.

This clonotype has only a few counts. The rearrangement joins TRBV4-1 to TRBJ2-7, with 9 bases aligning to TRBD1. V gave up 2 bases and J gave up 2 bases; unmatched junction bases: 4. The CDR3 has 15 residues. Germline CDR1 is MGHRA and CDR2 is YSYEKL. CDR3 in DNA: TGCGCCAGCAGCCAAACAGACAGGGGGGCCTACGAGCAGTACTTC. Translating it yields CASSQTDRGAYEQYF.

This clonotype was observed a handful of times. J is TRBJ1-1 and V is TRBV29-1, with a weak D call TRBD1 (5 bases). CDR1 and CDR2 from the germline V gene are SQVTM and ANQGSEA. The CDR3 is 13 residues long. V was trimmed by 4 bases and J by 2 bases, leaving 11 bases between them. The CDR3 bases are TGCAGCGTTGTAGTAACAGGCAACACTGAAGCTTTCTTT. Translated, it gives CSVVVTGNTEAFF.

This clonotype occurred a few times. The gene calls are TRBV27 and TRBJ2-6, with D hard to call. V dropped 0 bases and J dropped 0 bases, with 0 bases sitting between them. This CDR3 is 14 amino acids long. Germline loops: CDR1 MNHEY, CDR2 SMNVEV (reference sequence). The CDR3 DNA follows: TGTGCCAGCAGTTTATCCTCTGGGGCCAACGTCCTGACTTTC. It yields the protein CASSLSSGANVLTF.

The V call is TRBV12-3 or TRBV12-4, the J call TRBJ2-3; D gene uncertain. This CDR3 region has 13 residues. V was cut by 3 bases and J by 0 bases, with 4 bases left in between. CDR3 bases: TGTGCCAGCAGTTTGTACAGCACAGATACGCAGTATTTT. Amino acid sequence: CASSLYSTDTQYF.

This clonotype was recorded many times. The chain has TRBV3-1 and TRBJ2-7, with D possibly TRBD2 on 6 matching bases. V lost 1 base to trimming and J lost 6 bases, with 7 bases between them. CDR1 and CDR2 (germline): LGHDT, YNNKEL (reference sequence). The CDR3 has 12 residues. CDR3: CASSQGGVEQYF. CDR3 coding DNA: TGTGCCAGCAGCCAAGGCGGGGTCGAGCAGTACTTC.

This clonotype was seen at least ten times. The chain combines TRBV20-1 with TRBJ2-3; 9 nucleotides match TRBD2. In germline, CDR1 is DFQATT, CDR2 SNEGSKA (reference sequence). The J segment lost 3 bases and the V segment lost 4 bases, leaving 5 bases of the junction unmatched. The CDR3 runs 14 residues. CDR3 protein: CSANGGRATDTQYF. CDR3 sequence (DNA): TGCAGTGCTAATGGCGGGAGGGCGACAGATACGCAGTATTTT.

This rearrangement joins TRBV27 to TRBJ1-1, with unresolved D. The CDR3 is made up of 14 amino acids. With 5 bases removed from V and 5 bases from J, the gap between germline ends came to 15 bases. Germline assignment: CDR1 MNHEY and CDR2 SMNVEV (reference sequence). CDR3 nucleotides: TGTGCCAGCAGTCAACAGCTAGAAGGGACTGAAGCTTTCTTT. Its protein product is CASSQQLEGTEAFF.

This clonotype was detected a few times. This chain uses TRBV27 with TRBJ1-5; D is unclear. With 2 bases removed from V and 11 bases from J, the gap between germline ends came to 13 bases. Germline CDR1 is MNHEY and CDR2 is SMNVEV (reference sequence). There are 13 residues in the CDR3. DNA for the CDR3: TGTGCCAGCAGTTTACTGGGAGAAGGAGCCCAGCATTTT. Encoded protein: CASSLLGEGAQHF.

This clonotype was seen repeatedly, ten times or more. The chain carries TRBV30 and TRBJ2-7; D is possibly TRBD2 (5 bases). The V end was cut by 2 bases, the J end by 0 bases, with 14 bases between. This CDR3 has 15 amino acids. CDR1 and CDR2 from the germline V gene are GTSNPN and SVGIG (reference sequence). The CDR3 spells CAWSPGTPGSYEQYF. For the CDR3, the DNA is TGTGCCTGGAGTCCGGGAACCCCAGGCTCCTACGAGCAGTACTTC.

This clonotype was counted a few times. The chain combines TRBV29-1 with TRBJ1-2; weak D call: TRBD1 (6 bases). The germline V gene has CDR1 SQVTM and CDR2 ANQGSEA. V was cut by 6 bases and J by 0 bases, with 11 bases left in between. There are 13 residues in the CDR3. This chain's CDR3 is CSVRDNSNYGYTF. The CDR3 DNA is TGCAGCGTCCGGGACAATTCTAACTATGGCTACACCTTC.

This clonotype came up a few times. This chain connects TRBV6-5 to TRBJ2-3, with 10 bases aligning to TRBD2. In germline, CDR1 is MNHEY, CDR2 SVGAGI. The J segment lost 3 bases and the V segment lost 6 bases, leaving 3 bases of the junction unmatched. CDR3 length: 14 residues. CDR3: CASRAGGGTDTQYF. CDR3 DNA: TGTGCCAGCAGAGCGGGAGGGGGTACAGATACGCAGTATTTT.

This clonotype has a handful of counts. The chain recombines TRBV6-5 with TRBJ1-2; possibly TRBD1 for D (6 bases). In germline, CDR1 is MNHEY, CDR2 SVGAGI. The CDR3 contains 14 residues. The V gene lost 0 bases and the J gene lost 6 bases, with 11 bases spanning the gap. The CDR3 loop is CASSYSTRTDGYTF. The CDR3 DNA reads TGTGCCAGCAGTTACTCTACTCGGACAGATGGCTACACCTTC.

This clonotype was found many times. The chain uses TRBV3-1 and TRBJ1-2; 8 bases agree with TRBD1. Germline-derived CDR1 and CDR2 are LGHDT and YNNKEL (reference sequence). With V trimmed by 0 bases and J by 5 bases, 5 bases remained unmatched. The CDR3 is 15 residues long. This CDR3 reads CASSQERGQAYGYTF. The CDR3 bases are TGTGCCAGCAGCCAAGAGAGGGGACAGGCTTATGGCTACACCTTC.

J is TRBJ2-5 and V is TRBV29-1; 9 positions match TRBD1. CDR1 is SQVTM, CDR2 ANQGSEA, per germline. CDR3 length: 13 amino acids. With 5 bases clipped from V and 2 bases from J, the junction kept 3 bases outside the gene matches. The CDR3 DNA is TGCAGCGTTCATGACAGGGGGCAAGAGACCCAGTACTTC. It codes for CSVHDRGQETQYF.

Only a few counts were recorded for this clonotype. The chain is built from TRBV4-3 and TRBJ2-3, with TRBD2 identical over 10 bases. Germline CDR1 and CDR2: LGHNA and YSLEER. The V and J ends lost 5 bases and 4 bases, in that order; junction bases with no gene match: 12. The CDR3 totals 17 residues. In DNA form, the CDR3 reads TGCGCCAGCAGCGGGCTAGCGGGAGCTGGGGCGGCAGATACGCAGTATTTT. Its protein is CASSGLAGAGAADTQYF.

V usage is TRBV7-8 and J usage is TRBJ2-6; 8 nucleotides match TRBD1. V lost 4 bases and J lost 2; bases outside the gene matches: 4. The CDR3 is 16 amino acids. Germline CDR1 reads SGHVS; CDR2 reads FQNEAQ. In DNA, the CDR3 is TGTGCCAGCAGCTGGGACAGGATACCTGGGGCCAACGTCCTGACTTTC. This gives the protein CASSWDRIPGANVLTF.

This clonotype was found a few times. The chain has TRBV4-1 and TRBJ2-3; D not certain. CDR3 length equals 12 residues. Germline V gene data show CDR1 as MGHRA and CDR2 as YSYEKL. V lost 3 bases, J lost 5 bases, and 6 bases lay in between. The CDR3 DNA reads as TGCGCCAGCAGCCACCCCTTAGATACGCAGTATTTT. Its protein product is CASSHPLDTQYF.

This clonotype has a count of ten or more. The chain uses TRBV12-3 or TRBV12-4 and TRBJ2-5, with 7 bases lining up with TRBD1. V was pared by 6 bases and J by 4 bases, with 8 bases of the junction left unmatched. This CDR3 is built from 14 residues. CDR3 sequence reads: CASSIGQDIETQYF. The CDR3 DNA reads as TGTGCCAGCAGCATTGGACAGGATATAGAGACCCAGTACTTC.